This passage covers 13 T cell receptor beta chains from one sample sequenced in a study of blood T cell repertoires in COVID-19. Some clones are missing from TCRdb's copy, which holds only in-frame ones; the method was immunoSEQ multiplex PCR. This sample has approximately 200,000 clones, with around 80% found just once. Sequenced material: PBMCs or T cells enriched from blood (not recorded which). The receptors were gathered from a middle-aged woman with acute COVID-19.

The genes are TRBV6-2 or TRBV6-3 and TRBJ1-1; the D gene is possibly TRBD1 (6 bases). V was trimmed by 2 bases and J by 4 bases, leaving 14 bases between them. This CDR3 has 15 amino acids. Looked up from germline, CDR1 is MNHEY and CDR2 is SVGEGT. The CDR3 DNA reads as TGTGCCAGCAGTTACCCGCAACAGGGTAGCACTGAAGCTTTCTTT. It specifies CASSYPQQGSTEAFF.

V gene TRBV7-9 combines with J gene TRBJ1-1; 7 bases line up with TRBD1. The V gene's germline CDR1 is SEHNR and CDR2 FQNEAQ (reference sequence). J gave up 1 base and V 4 bases, and 0 bases lay outside the gene matches. This CDR3 region has 13 residues. This CDR3 reads CASSWTGNTEAFF. DNA of the CDR3: TGTGCCAGCAGCTGGACAGGGAACACTGAAGCTTTCTTT.

This clone occurred once. The rearrangement uses TRBV27 and TRBJ1-6; D is undetermined. The CDR3 loop spans 17 amino acids. CDR1 MNHEY and CDR2 SMNVEV come from the germline V gene (reference sequence). V gave up 3 bases and J gave up 0 bases, with 12 bases separating them. This CDR3 is CASSFNGLSSYNSPLHF. The DNA of the CDR3 is TGTGCCAGCAGTTTTAACGGGTTGAGCTCCTATAATTCACCCCTCCACTTT.

This clone has just one count. The chain has TRBV19 and TRBJ1-5; no firm D call. Germline CDR1 is LNHDA and CDR2 is SQIVND (reference sequence). The length of the CDR3 is 15 residues. V dropped 4 bases and J dropped 4 bases, with 14 bases sitting between them. CDR3 in DNA: TGTGCCAGTAGTAATCGGGAGGGAAAAAATCAGCCCCAGCATTTT. Translated: CASSNREGKNQPQHF.

The chain joins TRBV11-1 to TRBJ2-1, with a weak D call TRBD2 (7 bases). Trimming stripped 6 bases from V and 10 bases from J, with 22 bases between. From germline, CDR1 is SGHAT and CDR2 FQDESV (reference sequence). CDR3 size: 15 residues. The CDR3 DNA reads TGTGCCAGCAGAACAGGAGGGGCGGGGGCTAAGGAGCAGTTCTTC. It codes for CASRTGGAGAKEQFF. Complete variable domain (other parts from reference TRBV11-1 and TRBJ2-1): EAEVAQSPRYKITEKSQAVAFWCDPISGHATLYWYRQILGQGPELLVQFQDESVVDDSQLPKDRFSAERLKGVDSTLKIQPAELGDSAMYLCASRTGGAGAKEQFFGPGTRLTVL.

J is TRBJ1-1 and V is TRBV6-2 or TRBV6-3; D ambiguous. The V and J ends lost 0 bases and 0 bases respectively, with 8 bases between them. Germline CDR1 reads MNHEY; CDR2 reads SVGEGT. The CDR3 is 15 amino acids. This chain's CDR3 is CASSYSRGLNTEAFF. The CDR3 coding sequence is TGTGCCAGCAGTTACTCTCGAGGGTTGAACACTGAAGCTTTCTTT.

The chain recombines TRBV11-2 with TRBJ2-5; TRBD2 matches at 9 bases. The V gene end was trimmed by 7 bases and the J gene end by 3 bases; junction bases not matched to a gene: 9. This CDR3 has 15 amino acids. Germline CDR1 SGHAT, CDR2 FQNNGV. For the CDR3, the DNA is TGTGCCAGCACCTGGGGCGGGAGGGCGGAAGAGACCCAGTACTTC. It encodes CASTWGGRAEETQYF.

The chain has TRBV5-1 and TRBJ2-5; TRBD2 agrees at 10 bases. The J segment lost 5 bases and the V segment lost 4 bases, leaving 8 bases of the junction unmatched. Per the germline V gene, CDR1 is SGHRS and CDR2 is YFSETQ. This CDR3 region has 15 residues. The CDR3 nucleotides read TGCGCCAGCAGCCTAAGGACTAGCGGTGAGGAGACCCAGTACTTC. Amino acids: CASSLRTSGEETQYF. The full variable domain, its missing parts supplied by reference TRBV5-1 and TRBJ2-5, is KAGVTQTPRYLIKTRGQQVTLSCSPISGHRSVSWYQQTPGQGLQFLFEYFSETQRNKGNFPGRFSGRQFSNSRSEMNVSTLELGDSALYLCASSLRTSGEETQYFGPGTRLLVL.

The chain links TRBV10-1 to TRBJ1-1; D not resolved. CDR1 WNHNN and CDR2 SYGVQD come from the germline V gene (reference sequence). The CDR3 has 14 residues. Trimming cost V 2 bases and J 1 base, with 8 bases left between them. The CDR3 here is CASSEAGKNTEAFF. CDR3 bases: TGCGCCAGCAGTGAGGCCGGGAAGAACACTGAAGCTTTCTTT.

V and J are TRBV3-1 (or the pseudogene TRBV3-2) and TRBJ1-1; D may be TRBD1 (6 bases). Trimming stripped 4 bases from V and 1 base from J, with 10 bases between. The CDR3 is 14 residues long. Germline V lookup: CDR1 LGHDT, CDR2 YNNKEL (reference sequence). The CDR3 sequence is CASSPQDRNTEAFF. CDR3 bases: TGTGCCAGCAGCCCCCAGGACAGGAACACTGAAGCTTTCTTT.

V usage is TRBV27 and J usage is TRBJ2-7, with a possible D match to TRBD1 (6 bases). V was shortened by 6 bases and J by 3 bases, with 15 bases between the two germline ends. The CDR3 totals 14 residues. Germline V CDR1 and CDR2: MNHEY, SMNVEV (reference sequence). CDR3 sequence reads: CASSSGTYGYEQYF. The CDR3 region has the DNA TGTGCCAGCAGCTCAGGGACATACGGCTACGAGCAGTACTTC.

A word on this clone: Other DNA sequences in the sample encode the same CDR3. The chain joins TRBV5-1 to TRBJ2-3; 10 bases are shared with TRBD2. The germline V gene has CDR1 SGHRS and CDR2 YFSETQ. The CDR3 extends over 14 amino acids. With 4 bases clipped from V and 3 bases from J, the junction kept 2 bases outside the gene matches. This CDR3 is CASSPGLATDTQYF. The CDR3 DNA reads TGCGCCAGCAGCCCGGGACTAGCGACAGATACGCAGTATTTT. Full variable domain (outside the CDR3, taken from reference TRBV5-1 and TRBJ2-3): KAGVTQTPRYLIKTRGQQVTLSCSPISGHRSVSWYQQTPGQGLQFLFEYFSETQRNKGNFPGRFSGRQFSNSRSEMNVSTLELGDSALYLCASSPGLATDTQYFGPGTRLTVL.

The gene calls are TRBV7-9 and TRBJ1-1, with TRBD1 as a possible D gene (6 bases). The CDR3 sequence is 14 residues long. V was shortened by 2 bases and J by 4 bases, with 11 bases between the two germline ends. Germline CDR1 SEHNR, CDR2 FQNEAQ (reference sequence). This CDR3 is CASSLLTGLTEAFF. CDR3 DNA: TGTGCCAGCAGCTTATTGACAGGCCTCACTGAAGCTTTCTTT.